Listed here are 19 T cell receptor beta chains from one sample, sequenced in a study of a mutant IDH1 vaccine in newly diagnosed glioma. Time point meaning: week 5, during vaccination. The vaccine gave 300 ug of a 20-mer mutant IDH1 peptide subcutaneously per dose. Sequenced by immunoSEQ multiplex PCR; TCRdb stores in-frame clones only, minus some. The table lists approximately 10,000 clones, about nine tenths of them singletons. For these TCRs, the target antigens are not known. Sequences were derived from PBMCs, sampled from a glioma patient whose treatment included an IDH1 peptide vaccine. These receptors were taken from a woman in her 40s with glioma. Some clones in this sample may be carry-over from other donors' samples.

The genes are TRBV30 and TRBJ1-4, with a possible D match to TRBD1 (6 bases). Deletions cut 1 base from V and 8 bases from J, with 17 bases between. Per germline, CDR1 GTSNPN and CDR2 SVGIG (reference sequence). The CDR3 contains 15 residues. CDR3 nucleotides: TGTGCCTGGAGTGCTCAGGGGCTGGCGGGGGAAAAACTGTTTTTT. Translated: CAWSAQGLAGEKLFF.

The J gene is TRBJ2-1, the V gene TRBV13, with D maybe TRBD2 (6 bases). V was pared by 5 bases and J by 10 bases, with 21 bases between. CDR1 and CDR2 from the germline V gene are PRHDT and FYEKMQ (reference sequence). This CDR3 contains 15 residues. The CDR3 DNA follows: TGTGCCAGCAGCCCCCGGGCACTAGCAGTTCGCGAGCAGTTCTTC. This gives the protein CASSPRALAVREQFF. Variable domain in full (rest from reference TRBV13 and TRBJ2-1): AAGVIQSPRHLIKEKRETATLKCYPIPRHDTVYWYQQGPGQDPQFLISFYEKMQSDKGSIPDRFSAQQFSDYHSELNMSSLELGDSALYFCASSPRALAVREQFFGPGTRLTVL.

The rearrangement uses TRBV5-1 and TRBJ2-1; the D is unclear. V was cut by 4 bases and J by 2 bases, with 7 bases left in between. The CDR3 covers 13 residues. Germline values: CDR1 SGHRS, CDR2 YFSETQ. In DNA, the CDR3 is TGCGCCAGCAGCAGCACTCCCTACAATGAGCAGTTCTTC. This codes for CASSSTPYNEQFF.

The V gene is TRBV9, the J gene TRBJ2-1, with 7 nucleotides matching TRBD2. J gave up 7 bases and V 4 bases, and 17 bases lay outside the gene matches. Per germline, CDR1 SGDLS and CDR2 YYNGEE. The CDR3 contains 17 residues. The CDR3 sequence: CASSTRPGGGSVNEQFF. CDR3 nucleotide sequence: TGTGCCAGCAGCACCCGACCGGGAGGCGGGAGTGTTAATGAGCAGTTCTTC. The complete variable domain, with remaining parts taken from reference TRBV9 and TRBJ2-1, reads DSGVTQTPKHLITATGQRVTLRCSPRSGDLSVYWYQQSLDQGLQFLIQYYNGEERAKGNILERFSAQQFPDLHSELNLSSLELGDSALYFCASSTRPGGGSVNEQFFGPGTRLTVL.

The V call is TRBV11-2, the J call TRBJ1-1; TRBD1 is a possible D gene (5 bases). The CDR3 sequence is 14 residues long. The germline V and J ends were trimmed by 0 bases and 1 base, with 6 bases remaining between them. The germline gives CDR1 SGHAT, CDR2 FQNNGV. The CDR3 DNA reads TGTGCCAGCAGCTTAGAGGGGGGGAACACTGAAGCTTTCTTT. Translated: CASSLEGGNTEAFF.

CDR3: CASSLGVGSNQPQHF. CDR3 DNA sequence: TGTGCCAGCAGCTTAGGGGTGGGCAGCAATCAGCCCCAGCATTTT. The V gene is TRBV7-2, the J gene TRBJ1-5; unclear D gene. Trimming stripped 1 base from V and 1 base from J, with 8 bases between. This CDR3 spans 15 amino acids. Germline V lookup: CDR1 SGHTA, CDR2 FQGNSA.

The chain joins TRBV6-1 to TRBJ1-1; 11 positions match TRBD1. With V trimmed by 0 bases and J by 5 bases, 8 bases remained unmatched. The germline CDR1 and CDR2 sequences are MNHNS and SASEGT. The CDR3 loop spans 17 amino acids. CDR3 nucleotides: TGTGCCAGCAGTGAAGCCCGGGACAGGGGGTTGGGTACTGAAGCTTTCTTT. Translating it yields CASSEARDRGLGTEAFF.

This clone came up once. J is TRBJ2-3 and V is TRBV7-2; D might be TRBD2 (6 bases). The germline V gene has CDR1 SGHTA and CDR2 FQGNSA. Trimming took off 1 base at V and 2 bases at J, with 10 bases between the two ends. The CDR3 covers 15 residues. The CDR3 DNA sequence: TGTGCCAGCAGCTTAGTAGCGGTGAACACAGATACGCAGTATTTT. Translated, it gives CASSLVAVNTDTQYF.

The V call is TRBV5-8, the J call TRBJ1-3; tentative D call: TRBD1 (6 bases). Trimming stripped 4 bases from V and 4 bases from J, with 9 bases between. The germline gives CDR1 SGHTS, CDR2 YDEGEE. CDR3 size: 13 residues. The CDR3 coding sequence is TGTGCCAGCAGCGTTCAGGGGGGAAACACCATATATTTT. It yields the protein CASSVQGGNTIYF. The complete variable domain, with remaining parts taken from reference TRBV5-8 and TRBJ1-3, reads EAGVTQSPTHLIKTRGQQATLRCSPISGHTSVYWYQQALGLGLQFLLWYDEGEERNRGNFPPRFSGRQFPNYSSELNVNALELEDSALYLCASSVQGGNTIYFGEGSWLTVV.

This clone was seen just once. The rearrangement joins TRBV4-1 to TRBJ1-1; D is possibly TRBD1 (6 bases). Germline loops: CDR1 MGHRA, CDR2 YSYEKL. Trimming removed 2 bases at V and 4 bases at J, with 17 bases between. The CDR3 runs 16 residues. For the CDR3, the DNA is TGCGCCAGCAGCCAATACTCACAGGGTGTGGGCACTGAAGCTTTCTTT. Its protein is CASSQYSQGVGTEAFF.

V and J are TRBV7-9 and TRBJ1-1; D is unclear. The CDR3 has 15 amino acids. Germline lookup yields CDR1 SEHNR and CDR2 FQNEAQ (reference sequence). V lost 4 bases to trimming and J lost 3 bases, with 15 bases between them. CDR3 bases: TGTGCCAGCAGCTCGGCCTGGGAGGGATACACTGAAGCTTTCTTT. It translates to CASSSAWEGYTEAFF.

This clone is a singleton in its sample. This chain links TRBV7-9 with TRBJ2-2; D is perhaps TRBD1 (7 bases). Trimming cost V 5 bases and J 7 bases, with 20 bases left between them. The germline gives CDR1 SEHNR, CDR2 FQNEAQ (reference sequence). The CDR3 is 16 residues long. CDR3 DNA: TGTGCCAGCAGCGTATCCCGGACAGGAGGGTTCGGGGAGCTGTTTTTT. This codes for CASSVSRTGGFGELFF.

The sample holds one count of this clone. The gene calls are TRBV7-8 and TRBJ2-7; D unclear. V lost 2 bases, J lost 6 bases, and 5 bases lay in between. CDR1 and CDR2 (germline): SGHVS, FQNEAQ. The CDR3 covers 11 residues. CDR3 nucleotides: TGTGCCAGCAGCTTAAGGGCCGAGCAGTACTTC. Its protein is CASSLRAEQYF.

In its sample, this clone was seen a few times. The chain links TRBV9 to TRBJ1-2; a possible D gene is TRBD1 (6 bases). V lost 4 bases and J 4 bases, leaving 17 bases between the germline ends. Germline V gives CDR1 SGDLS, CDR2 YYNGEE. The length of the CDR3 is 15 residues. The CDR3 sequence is CASSPYTGGAYGYTF. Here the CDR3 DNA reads TGTGCCAGCAGCCCCTATACCGGGGGGGCCTATGGCTACACCTTC.

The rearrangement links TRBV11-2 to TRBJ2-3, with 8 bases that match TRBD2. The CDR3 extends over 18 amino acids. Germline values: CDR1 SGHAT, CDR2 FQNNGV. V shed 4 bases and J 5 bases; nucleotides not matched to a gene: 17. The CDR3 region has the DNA TGTGCCAGCAGCTCTCCCCGGGGGATCAGCGGGAGTGGAGATACGCAGTATTTT. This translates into CASSSPRGISGSGDTQYF.

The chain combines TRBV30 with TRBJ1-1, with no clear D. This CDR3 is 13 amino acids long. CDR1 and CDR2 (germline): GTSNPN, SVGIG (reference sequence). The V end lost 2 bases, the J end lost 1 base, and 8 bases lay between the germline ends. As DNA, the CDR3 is TGTGCCTGGAGTTTCCAAGCGAACACTGAAGCTTTCTTT. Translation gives CAWSFQANTEAFF.

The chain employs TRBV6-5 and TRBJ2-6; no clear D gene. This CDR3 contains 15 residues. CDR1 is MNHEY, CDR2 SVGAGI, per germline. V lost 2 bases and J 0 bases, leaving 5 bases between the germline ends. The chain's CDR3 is CASSYAISGANVLTF. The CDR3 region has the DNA TGTGCCAGCAGTTACGCCATCTCTGGGGCCAACGTCCTGACTTTC.

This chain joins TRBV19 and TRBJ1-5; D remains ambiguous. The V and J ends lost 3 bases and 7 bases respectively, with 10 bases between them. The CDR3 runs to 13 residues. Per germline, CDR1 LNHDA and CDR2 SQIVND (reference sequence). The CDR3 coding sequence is TGTGCCAGTAGTATTGGCGTAGTGCAGCCCCAGCATTTT. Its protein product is CASSIGVVQPQHF. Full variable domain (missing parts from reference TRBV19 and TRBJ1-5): DGGITQSPKYLFRKEGQNVTLSCEQNLNHDAMYWYRQDPGQGLRLIYYSQIVNDFQKGDIAEGYSVSREKKESFPLTVTSAQKNPTAFYLCASSIGVVQPQHFGDGTRLSIL.

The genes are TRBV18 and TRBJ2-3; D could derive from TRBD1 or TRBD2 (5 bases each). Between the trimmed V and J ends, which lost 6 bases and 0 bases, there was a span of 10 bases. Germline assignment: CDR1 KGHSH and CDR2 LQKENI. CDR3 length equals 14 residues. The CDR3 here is CASSLRDSTDTQYF. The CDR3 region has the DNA TGTGCCAGCTCCCTCAGGGACAGCACAGATACGCAGTATTTT. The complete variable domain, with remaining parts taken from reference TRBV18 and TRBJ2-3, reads NAGVMQNPRHLVRRRGQEARLRCSPMKGHSHVYWYRQLPEEGLKFMVYLQKENIIDESGMPKERFSAEFPKEGPSILRIQQVVRGDSAAYFCASSLRDSTDTQYFGPGTRLTVL.